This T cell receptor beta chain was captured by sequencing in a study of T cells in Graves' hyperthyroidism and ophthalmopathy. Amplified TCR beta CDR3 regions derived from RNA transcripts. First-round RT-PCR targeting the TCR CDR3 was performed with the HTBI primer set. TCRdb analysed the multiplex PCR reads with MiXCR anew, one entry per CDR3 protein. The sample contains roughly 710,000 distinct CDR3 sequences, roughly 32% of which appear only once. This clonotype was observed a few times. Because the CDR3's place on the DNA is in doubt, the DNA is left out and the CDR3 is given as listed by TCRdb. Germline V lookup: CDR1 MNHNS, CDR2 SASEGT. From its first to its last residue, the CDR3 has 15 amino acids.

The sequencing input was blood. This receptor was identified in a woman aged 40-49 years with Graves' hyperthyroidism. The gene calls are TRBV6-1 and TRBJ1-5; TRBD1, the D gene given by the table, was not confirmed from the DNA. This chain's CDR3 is CASSGWGRDRLCQHF.